These 16 T cell receptor beta chains share one sample of origin, sequenced in a study of shared clonotypes between healthy human individuals (dated by TCRdb to the early 2020s). Libraries were built with the immunoSEQ multiplex PCR assay. The table comes from immuneACCESS by way of TCRdb, which keeps in-frame sequences with V and J called. Part of the clones is missing from these tables; in studies checked, under half for an unresolved V gene and the rest for unknown reasons. This sample gives approximately 2,000,000 clones in total; around 93% of them show up just once. The ten largest clones capture around 0.35% of the sample. The sequenced sample was naive CD4+ T cells from PBMCs. Interpreted using the paper, the cell subset or site label stands for: CD45RA+ positively selected. Receptors were obtained from a young man in good health. Some clones in this sample may be carry-over from other donors' samples.

CDR3 amino acids: CASSLGPGSQLMNTEAFF. In nucleotides, the CDR3 is TGTGCCAGCAGTTTAGGCCCCGGCAGTCAACTCATGAACACTGAAGCTTTCTTT. The chain uses TRBV28 and TRBJ1-1; D is unresolved. CDR3 length: 18 amino acids. Germline V gives CDR1 MDHEN, CDR2 SYDVKM. Trimming shortened V by 2 bases and J by 0 bases, and 19 bases separated the two germline ends. Full variable domain (missing parts from reference TRBV28 and TRBJ1-1): DVKVTQSSRYLVKRTGEKVFLECVQDMDHENMFWYRQDPGLGLRLIYFSYDVKMKEKGDIPEGYSVSREKKERFSLILESASTNQTSMYLCASSLGPGSQLMNTEAFFGQGTRLTVV.

The J gene is TRBJ2-3, the V gene TRBV7-2; no clear D. Germline V gene lookup returns CDR1 SGHTA and CDR2 FQGNSA. Trimming stripped 0 bases from V and 6 bases from J, with 10 bases between. The CDR3 has 14 amino acids. The chain's CDR3 is CASSLAASGDTQYF. The CDR3 coding sequence is TGTGCCAGCAGCTTAGCGGCGTCCGGCGATACGCAGTATTTT.

V and J are TRBV18 and TRBJ2-1, with TRBD2 identical over 7 bases. Trimming took 5 bases from V and 4 from J; bases not matched to a gene: 5. The V gene's germline CDR1 is KGHSH and CDR2 LQKENI. The CDR3 consists of 14 residues. The DNA of the CDR3 is TGTGCCAGCTCATCTCTAGCGGAATACAATGAGCAGTTCTTC. This sequence encodes CASSSLAEYNEQFF.

The chain joins TRBV5-6 to TRBJ2-7, with 8 bases that match TRBD2. Per germline, CDR1 SGHDT and CDR2 YYEEEE. This CDR3 has 14 amino acids. The V and J ends lost 3 bases and 7 bases, in that order; junction bases with no gene match: 9. The DNA of the CDR3 is TGTGCCAGCAGCTCAAGCGGGAGACTTGGGGAGCAGTACTTC. Translation: CASSSSGRLGEQYF. Full variable domain (remainder filled in from reference TRBV5-6 and TRBJ2-7): DAGVTQSPTHLIKTRGQQVTLRCSPKSGHDTVSWYQQALGQGPQFIFQYYEEEERQRGNFPDRFSGHQFPNYSSELNVNALLLGDSALYLCASSSSGRLGEQYFGPGTRLTVT.

As regards this clone: At one end the junction does not follow the germline gene, possibly because of a read error. The chain is built from TRBV5-5 and TRBJ1-2; 7 nucleotides align to TRBD1. The CDR3 is 12 residues long. The germline CDR1 and CDR2 sequences are SGHKS and YYEKEE (reference sequence). The CDR3 reads CASSLGSGQTNF. In DNA, the CDR3 is TGTGCCAGCAGCTTGGGTTCGGGACAGACCAACTTC.

The chain is built from TRBV29-1 and TRBJ2-5; the D gene could be TRBD1 or TRBD2 (5 bases each). The germline CDR1 and CDR2 sequences are SQVTM and ANQGSEA. Trimming left V 7 bases short and J 11 bases short, with 17 bases between. The CDR3 runs 11 residues. The CDR3 spells CSAKIRGEQYF. The CDR3 DNA follows: TGCAGCGCCAAGATCCGAGGGGAGCAGTACTTC.

The chain carries TRBV9 and TRBJ2-5, with 16 bases matching TRBD2. This CDR3 is 17 amino acids long. Germline V gene sequence: CDR1 SGDLS, CDR2 YYNGEE. V was pared by 4 bases and J by 4 bases, with 7 bases of the junction left unmatched. The CDR3 bases are TGTGCCAGCAGCCCGGGACTAGCGGGAGGGGAATCAGAGACCCAGTACTTC. Its translation: CASSPGLAGGESETQYF.

The rearrangement uses TRBV6-5 and TRBJ2-5, with a weak D call TRBD2 (6 bases). The germline gives CDR1 MNHEY, CDR2 SVGAGI. The CDR3 runs to 16 residues. V lost 0 bases, J lost 2 bases, and 13 bases lay in between. The CDR3 bases are TGTGCCAGCAGTTACTCGACACCCGGACTACAAGAGACCCAGTACTTC. Its translation: CASSYSTPGLQETQYF.

This clone was seen more than once but under ten times. V gene TRBV18 combines with J gene TRBJ2-3; 7 nucleotides match TRBD2. The CDR3 totals 15 residues. CDR1 and CDR2 (germline): KGHSH, LQKENI. The trim removed 3 bases at V and 3 bases at J, leaving 6 bases unmatched. The chain's CDR3 is CASSPNMGGTDTQYF. CDR3 coding DNA: TGTGCCAGCTCACCTAATATGGGAGGGACAGATACGCAGTATTTT.

This rearrangement joins TRBV5-1 to TRBJ2-6, with 9 bases that match TRBD1. Trimming at V came to 4 bases and at J to 0 bases, leaving 8 bases not matched to a gene. The CDR3 is 18 residues long. Germline V gene sequence: CDR1 SGHRS, CDR2 YFSETQ. The CDR3 DNA is TGCGCCAGCAGCCCTTGGACAGGGGCGAGCTCTGGGGCCAACGTCCTGACTTTC. Protein: CASSPWTGASSGANVLTF.

This clone was seen only a few times. The chain couples TRBV9 to TRBJ1-1; D not resolved. Germline CDR1 SGDLS, CDR2 YYNGEE. The CDR3 is made up of 15 amino acids. The germline V and J ends were trimmed by 1 base and 7 bases, with 17 bases remaining between them. Written as DNA, the CDR3 is TGTGCCAGCAGCGTACCCTCCAGTCCCGGATTTGAAGCTTTCTTT. Translating it yields CASSVPSSPGFEAFF.

For this clone: Other DNA variants within this sample encode the same CDR3. The chain recombines TRBV5-1 with TRBJ2-2; 12 positions match TRBD2. After removal of 4 bases from V and 6 bases from J, the junction contained 7 bases not matched to a gene. The CDR3 extends over 16 amino acids. Germline V gene sequence: CDR1 SGHRS, CDR2 YFSETQ. The CDR3 coding sequence is TGCGCCAGCAGCCCCCTAGCGGGAGGGCCGTCCGGGGAGCTGTTTTTT. It specifies CASSPLAGGPSGELFF.

The chain combines TRBV20-1 with TRBJ2-3, with unresolved D. The CDR3 spans 11 residues. Germline CDR1 DFQATT, CDR2 SNEGSKA (reference sequence). The germline V and J ends were trimmed by 6 bases and 7 bases, with 11 bases remaining between them. This CDR3 reads CSALLWNTQYF. For the CDR3, the DNA is TGCAGTGCCCTTCTGTGGAATACGCAGTATTTT.

This chain joins TRBV6-6 and TRBJ2-7, with TRBD1 identical over 10 bases. Germline trimming cut 8 bases from V and 2 bases from J; bases unmatched to any gene: 3. CDR1 MNHNY and CDR2 SVGAGI come from the germline V gene (reference sequence). This CDR3 region has 13 residues. CDR3 DNA: TGTGCCAGCCGGGACAGGGGTACCTACGAGCAGTACTTC. The encoded protein is CASRDRGTYEQYF.

The rearrangement links TRBV7-8 to TRBJ2-4; 9 bases line up with TRBD2. V trimming: 2 bases; J trimming: 2 bases; junction bases outside the gene matches: 13. This CDR3 comprises 19 residues. CDR1 is SGHVS, CDR2 FQNEAQ, per germline. The CDR3 region has the DNA TGTGCCAGCAGCTTACTTGGTGTTAGCGGGAGTATATCCAAAAACATTCAGTACTTC. Encoded protein: CASSLLGVSGSISKNIQYF.

CDR3 loop: CASSQGHEGGYGYTF. The CDR3, as DNA: TGTGCCAGCAGCCAAGGGCACGAGGGAGGTTATGGCTACACCTTC. The chain carries TRBV4-2 and TRBJ1-2; D is unclear. The CDR3 is made up of 15 amino acids. The ends were cut back, 1 base at V and 5 bases at J, with 14 bases in the middle. In germline, CDR1 is LGHNA, CDR2 YNFKEQ.